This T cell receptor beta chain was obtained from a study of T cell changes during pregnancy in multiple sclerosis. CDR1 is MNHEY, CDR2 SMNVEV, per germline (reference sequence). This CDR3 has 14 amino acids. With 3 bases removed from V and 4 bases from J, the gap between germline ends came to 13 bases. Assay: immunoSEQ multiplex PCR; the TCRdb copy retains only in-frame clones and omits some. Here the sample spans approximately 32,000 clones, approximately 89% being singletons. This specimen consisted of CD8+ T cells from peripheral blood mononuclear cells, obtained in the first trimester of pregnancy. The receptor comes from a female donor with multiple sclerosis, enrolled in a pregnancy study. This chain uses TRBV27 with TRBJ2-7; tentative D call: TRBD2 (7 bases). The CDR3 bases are TGTGCCAGCAGTTTTTCGCGGGGGCAATACGAGCAGTACTTC. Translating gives CASSFSRGQYEQYF.